The sample holds a few counts of the clone carrying this TCR beta chain. Reverse transcription used about 0.45 to 1 ug RNA and random hexamers. A single record per CDR3 protein comes from TCRdb applying MiXCR to the immunoSEQ multiplex PCR reads. The sample shows 2,000 to 3,000 distinct CDR3 sequences, just over 70% of them seen only once. V gave up 7 bases and J gave up 2 bases, with 17 bases separating them. CDR1 SGHRS and CDR2 YFSETQ come from the germline V gene. CDR3 length equals 15 residues. CD27 and CD45RA staining defined memory subsets for TEMRA sorting. This sample is drawn from a study of CD8 T cells in Susac syndrome.

Sequenced: CD8+ TEMRA cells from PBMCs. The subset denotes: FACS-sorted terminally differentiated effector memory CD8+ T cells re-expressing CD45RA (CD8+ TEMRA). The TCR sequence derives from a human donor with Susac syndrome. The chain combines TRBV5-1 with TRBJ2-3, with D possibly called TRBD1 or TRBD2 (5 bases each). The CDR3 reads CASGGSRGPTDTQYF. The DNA for the CDR3 is TGCGCCAGCGGTGGATCCCGGGGACCCACAGATACGCAGTATTTT.